The clone carrying this TCR beta chain was found many times. The antigen is unknown. This specimen comes from a study of T-cell reconstitution after alpha-beta-depleted transplantation in children. Whole-study findings and limits: By about two months after transplant, alpha-beta T cells reportedly arose from several hundred graft clones that had expanded.

It was with unique molecular identifiers that the TCRbeta library was prepared. TCRdb analysed the PCR reads with MiXCR anew, one entry per CDR3 protein. The table lists 65,000 to 85,000 distinct CDR3 sequences, under 13% of them singletons. CDR3 length equals 12 residues. V was pared by 6 bases and J by 4 bases, with 9 bases between. Sample: PBMCs, taken before TCRalphabeta/CD19-depleted stem cell transplant. This TCR was sampled from a boy aged 10-17 years with acute myeloid leukemia, due to receive a stem cell transplant. The chain recombines TRBV12-3 or TRBV12-4 with TRBJ1-2; D remains unclear. DNA for the CDR3: TGTGCCAGCAGACCTAGGGCCTATGGCTACACCTTC. This encodes CASRPRAYGYTF.